The clone carrying this T cell receptor (beta chain) was recorded only once. The antigen remains unidentified. Both 60 Vbeta primers and 13 Jbeta primers went into the PCR. The protocol was immunoSEQ multiplex PCR, while the TCRdb copy is restricted to in-frame clones and leaves out a portion. The sample yields 87,000 or so clones, 77% seen once. The germline CDR1 and CDR2 sequences are SNHLY and FYNNEI. The trim removed 8 bases at V and 3 bases at J, leaving 9 bases unmatched. CDR3 size: 14 residues. The data derive from a study of cytomegalovirus exposure and HLA in healthy donors. Broader study findings: The authors later linked a missense DCLRE1C variant to TCR beta V- and J-gene trimming. In vitro work confirmed that a few CMV-associated chains recognize CMV antigens.

Sequenced: PBMCs. The receptor comes from a woman between 35 and 50 years old in good health and CMV-seronegative. V gene TRBV2 combines with J gene TRBJ2-7; 8 bases align to TRBD2. In DNA form, the CDR3 reads TGTGCCAGCGTCGAGCGGGGGACGAACTACGAGCAGTACTTC. This codes for CASVERGTNYEQYF.